One sample yielded the 30 T cell receptor beta chains listed below, sequenced in a study of response to subunit inactivated influenza vaccine. MiXCR, applied by TCRdb to the RT-PCR reads, yields one record per CDR3 protein. The sample lists 500,000 to 600,000 distinct CDR3 sequences; under 9% were seen once. Sample: PBMCs from blood, taken less than 30 months after vaccination. The receptors here all came from a man between 45 and 75 years old who received an inactivated influenza vaccine.

This clonotype was recorded a few times. The V and J genes are TRBV20-1 and TRBJ1-5; weak D call: TRBD1 (5 bases). Germline V gene sequence: CDR1 DFQATT, CDR2 SNEGSKA (reference sequence). Trimming pared 2 bases from V and 7 bases from J, leaving 18 bases between. This CDR3 has 15 amino acids. The CDR3 nucleotides read TGCAGTGCTAGACCCCCGGGAGGGGCAGGGCAGCCCCAGCATTTT. Translating gives CSARPPGGAGQPQHF.

V usage is TRBV12-3 or TRBV12-4 and J usage is TRBJ2-2; TRBD2 aligns across 16 bases. J lost 4 bases, V lost 3 bases, and 11 bases had no gene match. The CDR3 loop spans 20 amino acids. CDR3 sequence reads: CASSLGLAGGPNTSTGELFF. The CDR3, as DNA: TGTGCCAGCAGTTTGGGACTAGCGGGAGGGCCGAATACAAGCACCGGGGAGCTGTTTTTT.

In its sample, this clonotype was seen many times. V gene TRBV20-1 combines with J gene TRBJ2-1, with 9 positions matching TRBD2. CDR1 is DFQATT and CDR2 is SNEGSKA in the germline V gene (reference sequence). The CDR3 consists of 17 residues. Trimming took 3 bases from V and 3 from J; bases not matched to a gene: 12. As DNA, the CDR3 is TGCAGTGCTAGTGATTTTGGCCCTAGCGGGATCTACAATGAGCAGTTCTTC. It translates to CSASDFGPSGIYNEQFF.

J is TRBJ2-1 and V is TRBV11-3, with 11 positions matching TRBD2. Germline CDR1 SGHNT, CDR2 YENEEA. This CDR3 contains 16 residues. V lost 2 bases, J lost 10 bases, and 10 bases stayed unmatched. The CDR3 sequence is CASSLRGGTSGQEQFF. DNA of the CDR3: TGTGCCAGCAGCTTACGGGGGGGGACTAGCGGACAAGAGCAGTTCTTC.

In this sample, this clonotype turned up many times. J is TRBJ2-3 and V is TRBV7-2, with D hard to call. Per germline, CDR1 SGHTA and CDR2 FQGNSA. V was shortened by 5 bases and J by 1 base, with 13 bases between the two germline ends. The CDR3 is 15 amino acids. The chain's CDR3 is CASSIPGLGTDTQYF. The CDR3 DNA is TGTGCCAGCAGCATACCTGGTTTGGGCACAGATACGCAGTATTTT.

A few counts support this clonotype. This chain links TRBV4-3 with TRBJ2-3, with 8 bases that match TRBD2. The trim removed 1 base at V and 0 bases at J, leaving 3 bases unmatched. This CDR3 contains 16 residues. Germline V CDR1 and CDR2: LGHNA, YSLEER. The CDR3 nucleotides read TGCGCCAGCAGCCAAGCGGCTAGCGGGAGCACAGATACGCAGTATTTT. Protein: CASSQAASGSTDTQYF.

J is TRBJ2-1 and V is TRBV12-3 or TRBV12-4; D ambiguous. This CDR3 has 13 amino acids. With 9 bases removed from V and 3 bases from J, the gap between germline ends came to 12 bases. The CDR3, as DNA: TGTGCCAGTCCAGGCCGGAGCTACAATGAGCAGTTCTTC. Its protein is CASPGRSYNEQFF.

This clonotype was picked up many times. The V gene is TRBV5-6, the J gene TRBJ1-2; tentatively, D is TRBD1 (5 bases). The CDR3 spans 14 residues. Per the germline V gene, CDR1 is SGHDT and CDR2 is YYEEEE. V was trimmed by 0 bases and J by 1 base, leaving 7 bases between them. The CDR3: CASSLGQLNYGYTF. DNA of the CDR3: TGTGCCAGCAGCTTGGGACAGCTTAACTATGGCTACACCTTC. The full variable domain, its missing parts supplied by reference TRBV5-6 and TRBJ1-2, is DAGVTQSPTHLIKTRGQQVTLRCSPKSGHDTVSWYQQALGQGPQFIFQYYEEEERQRGNFPDRFSGHQFPNYSSELNVNALLLGDSALYLCASSLGQLNYGYTFGSGTRLTVV.

The chain joins TRBV2 to TRBJ2-2; D not resolved. CDR3 length: 13 amino acids. The V gene lost 3 bases and the J gene lost 8 bases, with 10 bases spanning the gap. Germline assignment: CDR1 SNHLY and CDR2 FYNNEI. CDR3 coding DNA: TGTGCCAGCAGTGATAGGTGGCAGGGGGAGCTGTTTTTT. This gives the protein CASSDRWQGELFF.

This clonotype showed up many times. Here the CDR3 reads CASSFSGQSSYEQYF. The CDR3 bases are TGTGCCAGCAGCTTTTCTGGACAGAGCTCCTACGAGCAGTACTTC. V usage is TRBV5-5 and J usage is TRBJ2-7; TRBD1 might be the D (6 bases). V lost 2 bases and J 0 bases, leaving 12 bases between the germline ends. Germline CDR1 and CDR2: SGHKS and YYEKEE (reference sequence). The CDR3 runs to 15 residues.

Notes on this clonotype: A much larger clone is a single base away; this may be a read error. The chain joins TRBV4-2 to TRBJ2-1, with D possibly TRBD2 on 6 matching bases. The V end lost 0 bases, the J end lost 2 bases, and 11 bases lay between the germline ends. The CDR3 runs to 16 residues. CDR1 and CDR2 from the germline V gene are LGHNA and YNFKEQ. The CDR3 nucleotides are TGTGCCAGCAGCCAAGAACCGGGGGTACCCTACAATGAGCAGTTCTTC. Translation: CASSQEPGVPYNEQFF.

This clonotype showed up just a few times. This rearrangement joins TRBV27 to TRBJ2-7; unclear D gene. The germline V and J ends were trimmed by 2 bases and 3 bases, with 11 bases remaining between them. CDR3 length: 14 amino acids. Germline assignment: CDR1 MNHEY and CDR2 SMNVEV (reference sequence). CDR3 DNA: TGTGCCAGCAGTTTAGTTGACGGGTACTACGAGCAGTACTTC. Its protein product is CASSLVDGYYEQYF.

The chain is built from TRBV20-1 and TRBJ1-2; 7 bases fit TRBD1. The J segment lost 5 bases and the V segment lost 3 bases, leaving 9 bases of the junction unmatched. The CDR3 is 14 amino acids. The germline CDR1 and CDR2 sequences are DFQATT and SNEGSKA (reference sequence). CDR3 DNA: TGCAGTGCTAGCTCAGAGGGGGCGCGATATGGCTACACCTTC. Its protein product is CSASSEGARYGYTF.

V and J are TRBV12-3 or TRBV12-4 and TRBJ2-2; D unresolved. The V end was cut by 6 bases, the J end by 5 bases, with 19 bases between. This CDR3 spans 16 amino acids. Written as DNA, the CDR3 is TGTGCCAGCAGCCCCCCTTCTGCTTCGGGTACCGGGGAGCTGTTTTTT. This sequence encodes CASSPPSASGTGELFF.

This clonotype was recorded a few times. The J gene is TRBJ2-1, the V gene TRBV20-1; 7 bases agree with TRBD2. The J segment lost 9 bases and the V segment lost 7 bases, leaving 9 bases of the junction unmatched. The CDR3 is 12 residues long. Germline lookup yields CDR1 DFQATT and CDR2 SNEGSKA (reference sequence). The CDR3 DNA is TGCAGTGGAAGCGGGATCATCGGTGAGCAGTTCTTC. The encoded protein is CSGSGIIGEQFF.

The sample holds a few counts of this clonotype. The gene calls are TRBV5-1 and TRBJ2-1, with D perhaps matching TRBD2 (7 bases). Germline V gene sequence: CDR1 SGHRS, CDR2 YFSETQ. V was cut by 0 bases and J by 2 bases, with 12 bases left in between. This CDR3 comprises 16 residues. The CDR3 sequence: CASSLEGGGTYNEQFF. Here the CDR3 DNA reads TGCGCCAGCAGCTTGGAAGGCGGGGGCACCTACAATGAGCAGTTCTTC.

This clonotype was detected a few times. This rearrangement joins TRBV12-3 or TRBV12-4 to TRBJ1-4, with D unresolved. V was shortened by 7 bases and J by 4 bases, with 13 bases between the two germline ends. The CDR3 contains 14 residues. CDR3 in amino acids: CASTGRIINEKLFF. CDR3 nucleotide sequence: TGTGCCAGCACCGGACGGATAATTAATGAAAAACTGTTTTTT.

This clonotype was observed at least ten times. The V call is TRBV12-3 or TRBV12-4, the J call TRBJ2-7, with 12 bases that match TRBD2. This CDR3 has 15 amino acids. Unmatched junction bases numbered 10, after V lost 6 bases and J lost 7 bases. The CDR3 loop reads CASSLGLAGPEEQYF. The DNA for the CDR3 is TGTGCCAGCAGCCTGGGACTAGCGGGTCCGGAAGAGCAGTACTTC.

This clonotype was counted a few times. This chain links TRBV20-1 with TRBJ2-3; 10 bases are shared with TRBD2. This CDR3 has 15 residues. From germline, CDR1 is DFQATT and CDR2 SNEGSKA (reference sequence). V shed 0 bases, J shed 4 bases, and the junction held 4 bases outside the gene matches. CDR3 nucleotides: TGCAGTGCTAGAGAGGCTAGCGGGGGAGCAGATACGCAGTATTTT. Its translation: CSAREASGGADTQYF.

There are many counts of this clonotype. The V gene is TRBV27, the J gene TRBJ1-3; D is ambiguous. The CDR3 loop spans 14 amino acids. Trimming pared 0 bases from V and 2 bases from J, leaving 5 bases between. CDR1 and CDR2 (germline): MNHEY, SMNVEV (reference sequence). The CDR3: CASSLSYPGNTIYF. In DNA, the CDR3 is TGTGCCAGCAGTTTATCGTATCCTGGAAACACCATATATTTT.

The V gene is TRBV14, the J gene TRBJ2-1; 8 positions agree with TRBD2. V lost 0 bases and J lost 1; bases outside the gene matches: 5. Germline CDR1 reads SGHDN; CDR2 reads FVKESK. The length of the CDR3 is 17 residues. For the CDR3, the DNA is TGTGCCAGCAGCCAAGATCGGGGGGGGCCATCCTACAATGAGCAGTTCTTC. Residues: CASSQDRGGPSYNEQFF.

The chain joins TRBV5-1 to TRBJ2-1; the match to TRBD1 covers 7 bases. This CDR3 is 15 amino acids long. Unmatched junction bases numbered 4, after V lost 1 base and J lost 3 bases. The germline V gene has CDR1 SGHRS and CDR2 YFSETQ. This chain's CDR3 is CASSLMAGGYNEQFF. The CDR3 bases are TGCGCCAGCAGCTTGATGGCAGGGGGCTACAATGAGCAGTTCTTC. The variable domain in full, with the rest retrieved from reference TRBV5-1 and TRBJ2-1, is KAGVTQTPRYLIKTRGQQVTLSCSPISGHRSVSWYQQTPGQGLQFLFEYFSETQRNKGNFPGRFSGRQFSNSRSEMNVSTLELGDSALYLCASSLMAGGYNEQFFGPGTRLTVL.

This clonotype was observed many times. V and J are TRBV4-2 and TRBJ2-7; TRBD2 agrees at 11 bases. This CDR3 contains 15 residues. The trim removed 4 bases at V and 4 bases at J, leaving 6 bases unmatched. Per germline, CDR1 LGHNA and CDR2 YNFKEQ. CDR3 coding DNA: TGTGCCAGCAGCCCTACCGGGACTAGCGGTTACGAGCAGTACTTC. It specifies CASSPTGTSGYEQYF.

Only a few counts were recorded for this clonotype. The chain uses TRBV5-1 and TRBJ2-2; 10 positions agree with TRBD2. CDR3 length: 16 residues. From germline, CDR1 is SGHRS and CDR2 YFSETQ. J gave up 1 base and V 2 bases, and 2 bases lay outside the gene matches. For the CDR3, the DNA is TGCGCCAGCAGCTTTTGGACTAGCGGGAACACCGGGGAGCTGTTTTTT. Protein sequence: CASSFWTSGNTGELFF.

The chain is built from TRBV20-1 and TRBJ1-6; D remains ambiguous. Germline V gene sequence: CDR1 DFQATT, CDR2 SNEGSKA (reference sequence). Trimming shortened V by 3 bases and J by 10 bases, and 19 bases separated the two germline ends. This CDR3 has 15 amino acids. CDR3 amino acids: CSASHGGSVGSPLHF. CDR3 bases: TGCAGTGCTAGCCACGGCGGGTCGGTCGGATCACCCCTCCACTTT.

The V call is TRBV30, the J call TRBJ2-3; TRBD2 aligns across 8 bases. Per germline, CDR1 GTSNPN and CDR2 SVGIG (reference sequence). The CDR3 loop spans 12 amino acids. V was clipped by 4 bases and J by 8 bases; unmatched bases: 5. CDR3 nucleotides: TGTGCCTGGACAAGCGGGAGTCCTACGCAGTATTTT. Residues: CAWTSGSPTQYF.

This clonotype was seen at least ten times. CDR3 bases: TGTGCCAGCAGAAACAGGGACCACGGAAACACCATATATTTT. This encodes CASRNRDHGNTIYF. This chain connects TRBV12-3 or TRBV12-4 to TRBJ1-3, with a tentative D call TRBD1 (6 bases). V lost 6 bases and J lost 4, with 13 bases in between. The CDR3 contains 14 residues.

This clonotype was counted only a few times. J is TRBJ1-6 and V is TRBV6-5; D not certain. Trimming shortened V by 3 bases and J by 10 bases, and 13 bases separated the two germline ends. From germline, CDR1 is MNHEY and CDR2 SVGAGI. The CDR3 runs to 14 residues. The CDR3 spells CASSYAGEGSPLHF. The CDR3 region has the DNA TGTGCCAGCAGTTATGCTGGGGAGGGATCACCCCTCCACTTT.

This clonotype was found many times. This chain connects TRBV3-1 to TRBJ2-3; D is undetermined. The CDR3 covers 18 residues. The V end was cut by 2 bases, the J end by 0 bases, with 18 bases between. The V gene's germline CDR1 is LGHDT and CDR2 YNNKEL (reference sequence). In DNA, the CDR3 is TGTGCCAGCAGCCAACTGCTCGAACGTACAACTAGCACAGATACGCAGTATTTT. Translating it yields CASSQLLERTTSTDTQYF.

This clonotype was found many times. V usage is TRBV11-2 and J usage is TRBJ2-7; 7 bases map to TRBD1. Trimming took 3 bases from V and 2 from J; bases not matched to a gene: 4. The CDR3 is 14 residues long. The germline V gene encodes CDR1 SGHAT and CDR2 FQNNGV. The CDR3 sequence: CASSLYRGTYEQYF. The CDR3 DNA is TGTGCCAGCAGCTTGTACAGGGGAACCTACGAGCAGTACTTC.